One and the same sample provided the 10 T cell receptor beta chains below, sequenced in a study of yellow fever vaccine responses in identical twins. A single record per CDR3 protein comes from TCRdb applying MiXCR to the RT-PCR reads. The sample consists of about 4,200 distinct CDR3 sequences, 85% of them appearing once. Sequenced material: T cells from blood (PBMCs), unsorted or a sorted subset (not recorded which), taken before or after yellow fever vaccination (not recorded which). All receptors come from a woman younger than 30 who received the yellow fever vaccine.

V usage is TRBV10-1 and J usage is TRBJ2-3; 7 nucleotides match TRBD2. Germline CDR1 and CDR2: WNHNN and SYGVQD (reference sequence). With V trimmed by 7 bases and J by 7 bases, 11 bases remained unmatched. This CDR3 contains 14 residues. The DNA for the CDR3 is TGCGCCAGCAAGCGGGACGGGACCCCTCATACGCAGTATTTT. It encodes CASKRDGTPHTQYF.

This chain joins TRBV2 and TRBJ2-1; possibly TRBD2 for D (6 bases). Germline CDR1 SNHLY, CDR2 FYNNEI. Trimming stripped 6 bases from V and 6 bases from J, with 9 bases between. The CDR3 sequence is 12 residues long. The CDR3 DNA is TGTGCCAGCAGCCGGGACTCCAATGAGCAGTTCTTC. It specifies CASSRDSNEQFF.

CDR3 nucleotides: TGCAGCGTTGCCCACCCGACTAGCGCTGGGGAGCAGTTCTTC. It yields the protein CSVAHPTSAGEQFF. This chain joins TRBV29-1 and TRBJ2-1, with 8 bases matching TRBD2. The V gene end was trimmed by 4 bases and the J gene end by 10 bases; junction bases not matched to a gene: 12. Germline-derived CDR1 and CDR2 are SQVTM and ANQGSEA. The CDR3 runs to 14 residues.

This chain links TRBV4-1 with TRBJ1-6; TRBD1 might be the D (5 bases). There are 12 residues in the CDR3. Germline-derived CDR1 and CDR2 are MGHRA and YSYEKL. Deletions cut 1 base from V and 11 bases from J, with 6 bases between. CDR3: CASSQGGAPLHF. The CDR3 region has the DNA TGCGCCAGCAGCCAAGGAGGGGCACCCCTCCACTTT.

The chain uses TRBV20-1 and TRBJ2-7, with TRBD2 matching over 10 bases. There are 10 residues in the CDR3. From germline, CDR1 is DFQATT and CDR2 SNEGSKA (reference sequence). CDR3 region: CSSGRDEQYF. The CDR3 nucleotides are TGCAGCAGCGGGAGGGACGAGCAGTACTTC.

In this sample, this clonotype turned up once. V and J are TRBV11-3 and TRBJ2-5; weak D call: TRBD2 (5 bases). The CDR3 extends over 14 amino acids. Germline V CDR1 and CDR2: SGHNT, YENEEA. Deletions cut 4 bases from V and 5 bases from J, with 14 bases between. CDR3 residues: CASSSPWRRETQYF. The CDR3 nucleotides are TGTGCCAGCAGCTCCCCTTGGAGGCGGGAGACCCAGTACTTC.

V usage is TRBV2 and J usage is TRBJ1-2; perhaps TRBD1 as D (6 bases). Germline values: CDR1 SNHLY, CDR2 FYNNEI. V lost 4 bases and J lost 8, with 11 bases in between. The CDR3 runs to 12 residues. The CDR3 reads CASSVSGEGYTF. CDR3 DNA: TGTGCCAGCAGTGTTTCAGGGGAAGGCTACACCTTC.

This clonotype was seen only once. The V and J genes are TRBV29-1 and TRBJ1-1; no clear D gene. The CDR3 is made up of 10 amino acids. The germline V gene encodes CDR1 SQVTM and CDR2 ANQGSEA. V shed 6 bases and J shed 2 bases, with 4 bases lying between them. Written as DNA, the CDR3 is TGCAGCGTCGCAAACACTGAAGCTTTCTTT. It specifies CSVANTEAFF.

The chain couples TRBV29-1 to TRBJ2-1, with 8 bases that match TRBD2. Germline V gives CDR1 SQVTM, CDR2 ANQGSEA. After removal of 4 bases from V and 7 bases from J, the junction contained 6 bases not matched to a gene. The CDR3 is made up of 13 amino acids. In nucleotides, the CDR3 is TGCAGCGTTGGCGGGAGGAACGGGAATGAGCAGTTCTTC. Translation gives CSVGGRNGNEQFF.

The V and J genes are TRBV29-1 and TRBJ2-7; tentatively, D is TRBD2 (5 bases). CDR1 and CDR2 from the germline V gene are SQVTM and ANQGSEA. Trimming cost V 0 bases and J 3 bases, with 12 bases left between them. There are 14 residues in the CDR3. Here the CDR3 DNA reads TGCAGCGTTGAAGATAACCAGGAGGACTACGAGCAGTACTTC. Its protein is CSVEDNQEDYEQYF.